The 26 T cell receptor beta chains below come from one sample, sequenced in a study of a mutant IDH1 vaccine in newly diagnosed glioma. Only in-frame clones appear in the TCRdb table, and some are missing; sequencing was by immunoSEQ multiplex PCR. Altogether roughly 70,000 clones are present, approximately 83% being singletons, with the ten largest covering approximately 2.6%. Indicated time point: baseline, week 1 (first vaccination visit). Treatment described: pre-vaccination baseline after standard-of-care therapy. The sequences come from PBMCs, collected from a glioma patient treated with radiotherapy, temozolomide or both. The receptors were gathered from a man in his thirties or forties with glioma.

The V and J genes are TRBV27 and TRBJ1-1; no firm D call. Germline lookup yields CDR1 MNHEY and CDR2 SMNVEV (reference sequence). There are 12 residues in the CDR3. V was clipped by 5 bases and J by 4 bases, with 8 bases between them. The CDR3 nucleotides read TGTGCCAGCAGTCGTCGTTCCACTGAAGCTTTCTTT. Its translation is CASSRRSTEAFF.

The CDR3 protein is CASSSPGAATDTQYF. CDR3 DNA: TGTGCCAGCTCGTCCCCTGGGGCCGCCACAGATACGCAGTATTTT. This sequence joins TRBV18 and TRBJ2-3, with a tentative D call TRBD1 (5 bases). CDR3 length: 15 residues. CDR1 is KGHSH and CDR2 is LQKENI in the germline V gene. V was clipped by 6 bases and J by 2 bases, with 15 bases between them.

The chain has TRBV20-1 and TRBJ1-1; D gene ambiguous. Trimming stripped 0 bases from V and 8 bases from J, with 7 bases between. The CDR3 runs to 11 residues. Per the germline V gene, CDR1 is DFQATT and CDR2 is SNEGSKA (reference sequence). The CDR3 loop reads CSAREWKEAFF. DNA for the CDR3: TGCAGTGCTAGAGAATGGAAAGAAGCTTTCTTT.

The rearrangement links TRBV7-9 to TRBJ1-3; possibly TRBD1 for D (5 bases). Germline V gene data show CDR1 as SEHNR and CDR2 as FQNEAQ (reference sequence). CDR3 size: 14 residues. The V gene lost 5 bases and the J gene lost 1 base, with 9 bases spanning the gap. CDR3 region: CASSGGASGNTIYF. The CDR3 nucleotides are TGTGCCAGCAGCGGAGGGGCTTCTGGAAACACCATATATTTT.

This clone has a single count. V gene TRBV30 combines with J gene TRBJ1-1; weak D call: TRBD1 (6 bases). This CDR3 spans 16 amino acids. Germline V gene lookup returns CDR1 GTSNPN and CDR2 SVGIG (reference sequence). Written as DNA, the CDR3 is TGTGCTCGGGACACTACCGGGACACCCATGAGTGCTGAAGCTTTCTTT. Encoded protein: CARDTTGTPMSAEAFF. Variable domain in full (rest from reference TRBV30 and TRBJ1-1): SQTIHQWPATLVQPVGSPLSLECTVEGTSNPNLYWYRQAAGRGLQLLFYSVGIGQISSEVPQNLSASRPQDRQFILSSKKLLLSDSGFYLCARDTTGTPMSAEAFFGQGTRLTVV.

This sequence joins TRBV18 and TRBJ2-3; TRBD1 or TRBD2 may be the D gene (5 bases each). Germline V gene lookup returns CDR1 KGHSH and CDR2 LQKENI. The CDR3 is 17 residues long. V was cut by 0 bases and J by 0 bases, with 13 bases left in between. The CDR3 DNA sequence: TGTGCCAGCTCACCACCGAGGGCCAGGGTTAGCACAGATACGCAGTATTTT. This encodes CASSPPRARVSTDTQYF.

In DNA form, the CDR3 reads TGTGCCAGCAGCAAACGCGTCGGACGCATCACCCGCCGGGACTTTAGCTCCTACGAGCAGTACTTC. Its translation: CASSKRVGRITRRDFSSYEQYF. The chain uses TRBV21-1 and TRBJ2-7; the DNA was not used to check the table's D call, TRBD2. TRBV21-1 is classified as a pseudogene. This CDR3 contains 22 residues.

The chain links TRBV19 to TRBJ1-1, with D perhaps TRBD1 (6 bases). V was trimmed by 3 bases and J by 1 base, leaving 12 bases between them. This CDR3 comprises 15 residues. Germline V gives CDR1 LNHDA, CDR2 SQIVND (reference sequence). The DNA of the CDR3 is TGTGCCAGTAGTATCCGCCGGGGGGCGAACACTGAAGCTTTCTTT. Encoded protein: CASSIRRGANTEAFF.

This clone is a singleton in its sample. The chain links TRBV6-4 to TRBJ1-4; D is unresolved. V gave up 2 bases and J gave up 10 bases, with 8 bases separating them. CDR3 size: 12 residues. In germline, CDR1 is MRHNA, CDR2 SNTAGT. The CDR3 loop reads CASSDRAGKLFF. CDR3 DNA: TGTGCCAGCAGTGACAGGGCAGGAAAACTGTTTTTT.

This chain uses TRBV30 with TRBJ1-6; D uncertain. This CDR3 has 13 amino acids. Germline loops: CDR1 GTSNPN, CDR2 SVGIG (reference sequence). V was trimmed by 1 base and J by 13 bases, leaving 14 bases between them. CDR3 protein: CAWSAGQLDPLHF. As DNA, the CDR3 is TGTGCCTGGAGTGCCGGTCAATTGGACCCCCTCCACTTT. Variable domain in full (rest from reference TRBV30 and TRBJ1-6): SQTIHQWPATLVQPVGSPLSLECTVEGTSNPNLYWYRQAAGRGLQLLFYSVGIGQISSEVPQNLSASRPQDRQFILSSKKLLLSDSGFYLCAWSAGQLDPLHFGNGTRLTVT.

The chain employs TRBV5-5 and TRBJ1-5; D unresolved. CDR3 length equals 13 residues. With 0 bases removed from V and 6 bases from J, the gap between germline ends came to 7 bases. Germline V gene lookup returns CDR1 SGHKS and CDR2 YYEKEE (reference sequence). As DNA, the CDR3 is TGTGCCAGCAGCTTGGACTGGGGTCAGCCCCAGCATTTT. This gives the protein CASSLDWGQPQHF. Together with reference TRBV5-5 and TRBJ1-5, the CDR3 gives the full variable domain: DAGVTQSPTHLIKTRGQQVTLRCSPISGHKSVSWYQQVLGQGPQFIFQYYEKEERGRGNFPDRFSARQFPNYSSELNVNALLLGDSALYLCASSLDWGQPQHFGDGTRLSIL.

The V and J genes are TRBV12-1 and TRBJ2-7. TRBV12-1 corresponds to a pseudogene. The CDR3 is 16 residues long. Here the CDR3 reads CASSQSRWGADDEQYF. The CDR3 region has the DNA TGTGCCAGCAGCCAATCCCGATGGGGGGCTGACGACGAGCAGTACTTC.

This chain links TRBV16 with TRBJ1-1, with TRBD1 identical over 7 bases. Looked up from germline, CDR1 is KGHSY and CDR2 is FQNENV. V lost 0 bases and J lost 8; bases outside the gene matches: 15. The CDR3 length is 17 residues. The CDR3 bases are TGTGCCAGCAGCCAATCGCGTCCCGACAGGGTAATTGGCGAAGCTTTCTTT. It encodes CASSQSRPDRVIGEAFF.

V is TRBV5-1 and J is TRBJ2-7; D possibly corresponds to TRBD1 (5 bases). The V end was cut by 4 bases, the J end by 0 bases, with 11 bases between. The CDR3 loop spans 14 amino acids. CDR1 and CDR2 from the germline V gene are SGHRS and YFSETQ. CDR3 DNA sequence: TGCGCCAGCAGCGCTAGGGGCTACTCCTACGAGCAGTACTTC. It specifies CASSARGYSYEQYF.

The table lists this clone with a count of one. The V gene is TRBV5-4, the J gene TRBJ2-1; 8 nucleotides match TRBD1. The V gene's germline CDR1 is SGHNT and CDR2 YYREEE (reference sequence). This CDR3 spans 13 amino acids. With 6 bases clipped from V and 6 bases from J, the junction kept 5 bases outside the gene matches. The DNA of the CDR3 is TGTGCCAGCAAACAGGGGGACCGCAATGAGCAGTTCTTC. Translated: CASKQGDRNEQFF. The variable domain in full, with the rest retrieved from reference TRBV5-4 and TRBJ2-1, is ETGVTQSPTHLIKTRGQQVTLRCSSQSGHNTVSWYQQALGQGPQFIFQYYREEENGRGNFPPRFSGLQFPNYSSELNVNALELDDSALYLCASKQGDRNEQFFGPGTRLTVL.

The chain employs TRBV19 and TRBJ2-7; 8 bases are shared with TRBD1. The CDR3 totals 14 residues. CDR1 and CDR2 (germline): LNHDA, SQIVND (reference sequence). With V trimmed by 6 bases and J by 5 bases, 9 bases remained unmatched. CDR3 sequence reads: CASRTDRGGNEQYF. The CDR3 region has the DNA TGTGCCAGTAGAACCGACAGGGGCGGTAACGAGCAGTACTTC.

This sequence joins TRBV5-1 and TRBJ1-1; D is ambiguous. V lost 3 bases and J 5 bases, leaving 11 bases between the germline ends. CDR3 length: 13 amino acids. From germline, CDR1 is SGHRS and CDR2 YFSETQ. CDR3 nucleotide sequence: TGCGCCAGCAGCTCGTCCGTGTTGACTGAAGCTTTCTTT. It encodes CASSSSVLTEAFF.

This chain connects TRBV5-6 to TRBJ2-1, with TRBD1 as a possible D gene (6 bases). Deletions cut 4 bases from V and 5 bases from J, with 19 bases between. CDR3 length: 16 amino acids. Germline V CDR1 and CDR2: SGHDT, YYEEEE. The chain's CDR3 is CASSIGTTRHDNEQFF. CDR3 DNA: TGTGCCAGCAGCATTGGGACAACGAGGCACGACAATGAGCAGTTCTTC.

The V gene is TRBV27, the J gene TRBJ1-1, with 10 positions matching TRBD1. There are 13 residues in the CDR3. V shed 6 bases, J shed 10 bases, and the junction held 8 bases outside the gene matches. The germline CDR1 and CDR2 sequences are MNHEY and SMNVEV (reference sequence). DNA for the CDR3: TGTGCCAGCAGCCCCGGGACAGGGGTTGGAGCTTTCTTT. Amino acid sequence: CASSPGTGVGAFF.

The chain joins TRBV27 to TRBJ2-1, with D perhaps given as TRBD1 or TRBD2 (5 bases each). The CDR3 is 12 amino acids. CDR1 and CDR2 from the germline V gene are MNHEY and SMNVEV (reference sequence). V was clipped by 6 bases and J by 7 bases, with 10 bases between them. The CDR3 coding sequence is TGTGCCAGCAGCCCCGGGGCAAATGAGCAGTTCTTC. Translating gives CASSPGANEQFF.

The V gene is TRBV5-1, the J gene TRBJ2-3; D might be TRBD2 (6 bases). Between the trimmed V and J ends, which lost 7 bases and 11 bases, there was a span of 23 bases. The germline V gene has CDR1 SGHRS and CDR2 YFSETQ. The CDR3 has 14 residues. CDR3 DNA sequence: TGCGCCAGCTTGGGAGGAGGGGCCACACAAGAGCAGTATTTT. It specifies CASLGGGATQEQYF.

The CDR3 spells CASNTVTVLPQHF. CDR3 sequence (DNA): TGTGCCAGCAATACCGTAACCGTTTTGCCCCAGCATTTT. The chain has TRBV28 and TRBJ1-5; D is unclear. Germline loops: CDR1 MDHEN, CDR2 SYDVKM. V dropped 7 bases and J dropped 9 bases, with 16 bases sitting between them. The CDR3 sequence is 13 residues long.

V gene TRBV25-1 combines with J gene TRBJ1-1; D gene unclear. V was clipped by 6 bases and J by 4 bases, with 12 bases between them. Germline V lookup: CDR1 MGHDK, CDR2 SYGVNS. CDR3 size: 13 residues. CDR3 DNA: TGTGCCAGCAGCAAGGGTTGGTCCACTGAAGCTTTCTTT. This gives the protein CASSKGWSTEAFF. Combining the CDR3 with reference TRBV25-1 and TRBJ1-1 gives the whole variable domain EADIYQTPRYLVIGTGKKITLECSQTMGHDKMYWYQQDPGMELHLIHYSYGVNSTEKGDLSSESTVSRIRTEHFPLTLESARPSHTSQYLCASSKGWSTEAFFGQGTRLTVV.

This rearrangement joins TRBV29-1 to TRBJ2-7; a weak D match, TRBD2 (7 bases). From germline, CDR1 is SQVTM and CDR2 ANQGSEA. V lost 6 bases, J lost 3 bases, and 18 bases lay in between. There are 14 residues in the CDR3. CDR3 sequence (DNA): TGCAGCGTAAAGCGGGACACCGTAAACTACGAGCAGTACTTC. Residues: CSVKRDTVNYEQYF.

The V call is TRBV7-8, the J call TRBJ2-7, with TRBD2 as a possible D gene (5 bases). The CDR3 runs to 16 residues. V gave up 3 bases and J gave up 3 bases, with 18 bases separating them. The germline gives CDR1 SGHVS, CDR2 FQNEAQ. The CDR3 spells CASSLSRTDGGYEQYF. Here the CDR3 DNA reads TGTGCCAGCAGCTTGTCCCGGACCGACGGAGGCTACGAGCAGTACTTC. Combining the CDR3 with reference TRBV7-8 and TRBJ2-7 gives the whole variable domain GAGVSQSPRYKVAKRGQDVALRCDPISGHVSLFWYQQALGQGPEFLTYFQNEAQLDKSGLPSDRFFAERPEGSVSTLKIQRTQQEDSAVYLCASSLSRTDGGYEQYFGPGTRLTVT.

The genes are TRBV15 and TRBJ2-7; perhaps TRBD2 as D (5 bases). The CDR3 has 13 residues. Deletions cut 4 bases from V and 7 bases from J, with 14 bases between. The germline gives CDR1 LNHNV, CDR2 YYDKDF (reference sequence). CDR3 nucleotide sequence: TGTGCCACCAGCATCGGACCCAGAGGGGAGCAGTACTTC. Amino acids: CATSIGPRGEQYF.